These 20 T cell receptor beta chains came from one sample sequenced in a study of blood T cell repertoires in COVID-19. TCRdb's copy holds only in-frame clones and misses some; the assay was immunoSEQ multiplex PCR. The table has around 290,000 clones, roughly 91% seen once. The sample comprised PBMCs or T cells enriched from blood (not recorded which). The receptors come from a woman aged 55-69 years in a cohort exposed to, infected with or recovered from COVID-19 (not recorded which).

The chain uses TRBV4-2 and TRBJ1-1, with D hard to call. This CDR3 spans 15 amino acids. Between the trimmed V and J ends, which lost 3 bases and 1 base, there was a span of 12 bases. CDR1 is LGHNA and CDR2 is YNFKEQ in the germline V gene. The CDR3 nucleotides read TGTGCCAGCAGCCATTTAAGAGGGTCGAACACTGAAGCTTTCTTT. Protein: CASSHLRGSNTEAFF.

This chain links TRBV2 with TRBJ1-2, with TRBD1 matching over 9 bases. CDR1 is SNHLY, CDR2 FYNNEI, per germline. The CDR3 sequence is 16 residues long. V dropped 8 bases and J dropped 7; count of bases not matched to a gene: 17. CDR3 sequence (DNA): TGTGCCAGCCCAGCGTCGAGCTACAGGGGGCAAGTTGGCTACACCTTC. As protein: CASPASSYRGQVGYTF.

This clone was seen at least ten times. The genes are TRBV10-3 and TRBJ2-7; TRBD2 might be the D (7 bases). The V end lost 9 bases, the J end lost 2 bases, and 14 bases lay between the germline ends. This CDR3 is built from 13 residues. Germline CDR1 and CDR2: ENHRY and SYGVKD. For the CDR3, the DNA is TGTGCCATAAACAGGGAGGGGGCCTACGAGCAGTACTTC. It translates to CAINREGAYEQYF.

This sequence joins TRBV11-2 and TRBJ1-2; D is perhaps TRBD1 (5 bases). V dropped 4 bases and J dropped 4 bases, with 13 bases sitting between them. There are 14 residues in the CDR3. CDR1 SGHAT and CDR2 FQNNGV come from the germline V gene. CDR3 protein: CASSSQGVPYGYTF. The CDR3 region has the DNA TGTGCCAGCAGCTCCCAGGGTGTTCCCTATGGCTACACCTTC.

The rearrangement joins TRBV18 to TRBJ2-3; a weak D match, TRBD1 (5 bases). Germline V gene data show CDR1 as KGHSH and CDR2 as LQKENI. The CDR3 length is 15 residues. Between the trimmed V and J ends, which lost 1 base and 3 bases, there was a span of 11 bases. For the CDR3, the DNA is TGTGCCAGCTCACCACGGCCAGGGAAAACAGATACGCAGTATTTT. This codes for CASSPRPGKTDTQYF.

Only one count was recorded for this clone. The chain recombines TRBV30 with TRBJ2-5; TRBD1 is a possible D gene (6 bases). The CDR3 is 11 residues long. CDR1 is GTSNPN, CDR2 SVGIG, per germline (reference sequence). Trimming shortened V by 4 bases and J by 3 bases, and 6 bases separated the two germline ends. The CDR3 DNA follows: TGTGCCTGGAACAGGGAAGAGACCCAGTACTTC. It yields the protein CAWNREETQYF. The full variable domain, rest sourced from reference TRBV30 and TRBJ2-5, is SQTIHQWPATLVQPVGSPLSLECTVEGTSNPNLYWYRQAAGRGLQLLFYSVGIGQISSEVPQNLSASRPQDRQFILSSKKLLLSDSGFYLCAWNREETQYFGPGTRLLVL.

The chain has TRBV3-1 (or the pseudogene TRBV3-2) and TRBJ1-3; no definite D call. The CDR3 is 12 amino acids. V was clipped by 11 bases and J by 4 bases, with 12 bases between them. Germline V lookup: CDR1 LGHDT, CDR2 YNNKEL (reference sequence). The CDR3, as DNA: TGTGCCGCGGTATCCGTAGGAAACACCATATATTTT. Amino acid sequence: CAAVSVGNTIYF.

The chain combines TRBV29-1 with TRBJ2-7; the D gene is possibly TRBD1 (7 bases). The CDR3 consists of 14 residues. The germline V gene encodes CDR1 SQVTM and CDR2 ANQGSEA. The ends were cut back, 7 bases at V and 5 bases at J, with 21 bases in the middle. CDR3 sequence: CSAGGTALGNEQYF. CDR3 coding DNA: TGCAGCGCCGGCGGGACAGCCTTAGGAAACGAGCAGTACTTC.

The V and J genes are TRBV29-1 and TRBJ1-4; no definite D call. The germline CDR1 and CDR2 sequences are SQVTM and ANQGSEA. V was clipped by 5 bases and J by 8 bases, with 15 bases between them. The CDR3 extends over 13 amino acids. The CDR3 region is CSVRLGGGEKLFF. In DNA form, the CDR3 reads TGCAGCGTTCGTCTGGGAGGAGGCGAAAAACTGTTTTTT. Full variable domain (outside the CDR3, taken from reference TRBV29-1 and TRBJ1-4): SAVISQKPSRDICQRGTSLTIQCQVDSQVTMMFWYRQQPGQSLTLIATANQGSEATYESGFVIDKFPISRPNLTFSTLTVSNMSPEDSSIYLCSVRLGGGEKLFFGSGTQLSVL.

The rearrangement uses TRBV5-1 and TRBJ2-7, with 7 bases that match TRBD2. The ends lost 2 bases at V and 3 bases at J; junction bases unmatched: 8. Germline lookup yields CDR1 SGHRS and CDR2 YFSETQ. This CDR3 region has 15 residues. The DNA of the CDR3 is TGCGCCAGCAGCTTAGGGGCTAGCGGAAGCTACGAGCAGTACTTC. This gives the protein CASSLGASGSYEQYF.

The chain has TRBV12-3 or TRBV12-4 and TRBJ1-5, with D possibly matching TRBD1 (5 bases). The germline V and J ends were trimmed by 5 bases and 9 bases, with 14 bases remaining between them. The CDR3 consists of 13 residues. This CDR3 reads CASSLTQVRPQHF. Written as DNA, the CDR3 is TGTGCCAGCAGTCTCACACAGGTTCGGCCCCAGCATTTT.

This clone has ten or more counts. The genes are TRBV6-6 and TRBJ1-1, with 9 bases matching TRBD1. V shed 4 bases and J 4 bases; nucleotides not matched to a gene: 4. The CDR3 covers 14 residues. The germline CDR1 and CDR2 sequences are MNHNY and SVGAGI (reference sequence). The CDR3 protein is CASSSQGAGTEAFF. CDR3 DNA sequence: TGTGCCAGCAGTTCACAGGGGGCTGGCACTGAAGCTTTCTTT.

This clone came up once. The chain carries TRBV2 and TRBJ1-6; TRBD1 might be the D (5 bases). The ends were cut back, 7 bases at V and 7 bases at J, with 14 bases in the middle. CDR1 SNHLY and CDR2 FYNNEI come from the germline V gene. The CDR3 sequence is 14 residues long. In DNA form, the CDR3 reads TGTGCCAGCACCCTGGGACTGATGAATTCACCCCTCCACTTT. It specifies CASTLGLMNSPLHF.

This clone was seen a few times. V is TRBV6-4 and J is TRBJ1-4; tentative D call: TRBD1 (5 bases). Per germline, CDR1 MRHNA and CDR2 SNTAGT. V was trimmed by 10 bases and J by 5 bases, leaving 20 bases between them. The CDR3 spans 15 residues. CDR3 amino acids: CATQTHRTSNEKLFF. The CDR3 coding sequence is TGTGCCACCCAGACTCACAGGACCTCCAATGAAAAACTGTTTTTT.

This clone was picked up one time. This chain connects TRBV18 to TRBJ2-1; 9 bases agree with TRBD1. The CDR3 extends over 15 amino acids. With 4 bases clipped from V and 4 bases from J, the junction kept 5 bases outside the gene matches. Germline V gene data show CDR1 as KGHSH and CDR2 as LQKENI. The CDR3, as DNA: TGTGCCAGCTCACGTACAGGGGGCCCTTACAATGAGCAGTTCTTC. Translated, it gives CASSRTGGPYNEQFF.

The rearrangement uses TRBV28 and TRBJ2-7, with D tentatively TRBD1 (6 bases). The V gene lost 7 bases and the J gene lost 2 bases, with 15 bases spanning the gap. The CDR3 spans 14 residues. CDR1 is MDHEN and CDR2 is SYDVKM in the germline V gene. The CDR3 sequence is CASIRGGSAYEQYF. Written as DNA, the CDR3 is TGTGCCAGCATCCGAGGGGGTTCAGCCTACGAGCAGTACTTC.

V gene TRBV10-2 combines with J gene TRBJ1-1; D is uncertain. Germline CDR1 WSHSY, CDR2 SAAADI. This CDR3 region has 12 residues. Trimming took 7 bases from V and 5 from J, leaving 11 bases between them. The CDR3 DNA reads as TGCGCCAGCACCGAGGAATGGACTGAAGCTTTCTTT. Translation gives CASTEEWTEAFF.

V gene TRBV29-1 combines with J gene TRBJ2-2, with 16 bases aligning to TRBD2. Germline V lookup: CDR1 SQVTM, CDR2 ANQGSEA. The CDR3 runs 16 residues. The J segment lost 3 bases and the V segment lost 7 bases, leaving 5 bases of the junction unmatched. DNA for the CDR3: TGCAGCGCGACCGGGACTAGCGGGAGGGACACCGGGGAGCTGTTTTTT. It translates to CSATGTSGRDTGELFF.

The chain joins TRBV11-3 to TRBJ2-1; 9 bases align to TRBD1. V lost 2 bases and J lost 4; bases outside the gene matches: 6. CDR3 size: 16 residues. Per germline, CDR1 SGHNT and CDR2 YENEEA. CDR3 residues: CASSLTPGQGYNEQFF. The DNA of the CDR3 is TGTGCCAGCAGCTTAACCCCGGGACAGGGATACAATGAGCAGTTCTTC.

The rearrangement joins TRBV7-9 to TRBJ2-1; TRBD2 aligns across 14 bases. The CDR3 length is 18 residues. Germline values: CDR1 SEHNR, CDR2 FQNEAQ (reference sequence). V shed 4 bases and J 10 bases; nucleotides not matched to a gene: 15. In DNA form, the CDR3 reads TGTGCCAGCAGCTCACTAGTACGGACTAGCGGGAGGCGTAGGGAGCAGTTCTTC. Translating gives CASSSLVRTSGRRREQFF.